These 18 T cell receptor beta chains came from one sample sequenced in a study of Tregs in tolerant kidney transplant recipients. Only in-frame clones appear in the TCRdb table, and some are missing; sequencing was by immunoSEQ multiplex PCR. The table has about 64,000 clones, more than 75% seen once. The nonmyeloablative bone marrow transplants came from related graft donors, with transient mixed chimerism. Sequences were derived from CD4+ T cells from blood (PBMCs), sampled 6 months after the transplant. The receptors derive from a human patient who received a combined kidney and bone marrow transplant. The graft donor may have contributed some T cells.

The V and J genes are TRBV29-1 and TRBJ2-1; possibly TRBD2 for D (6 bases). V dropped 2 bases and J dropped 2 bases, with 7 bases sitting between them. The length of the CDR3 is 13 residues. Germline V gene sequence: CDR1 SQVTM, CDR2 ANQGSEA. The CDR3: CSVEPSAYNEQFF. The CDR3 DNA sequence: TGCAGCGTTGAACCTAGCGCCTACAATGAGCAGTTCTTC.

The rearrangement joins TRBV30 to TRBJ1-2; a possible D gene is TRBD1 (6 bases). This CDR3 spans 11 amino acids. V dropped 4 bases and J dropped 8 bases, with 11 bases sitting between them. Per the germline V gene, CDR1 is GTSNPN and CDR2 is SVGIG (reference sequence). The CDR3 loop is CAWTQGLGYTF. CDR3 DNA sequence: TGTGCCTGGACCCAGGGGCTGGGCTACACCTTC.

The CDR3 bases are TGTGCCAGCAATTTTCCGGGACTAGCGGGAGACGAGCAGTACTTC. Amino acid sequence: CASNFPGLAGDEQYF. V usage is TRBV2 and J usage is TRBJ2-7; 14 nucleotides agree with TRBD2. J was trimmed by 5 bases and V by 7 bases; bases with no gene match: 7. The CDR3 runs to 15 residues. Germline V gene lookup returns CDR1 SNHLY and CDR2 FYNNEI.

This rearrangement joins TRBV7-6 to TRBJ2-2; D gene unclear. Germline V gives CDR1 SGHVS, CDR2 FNYEAQ. CDR3 size: 15 residues. The ends were cut back, 4 bases at V and 0 bases at J, with 9 bases in the middle. The CDR3 loop is CASSSWSANTGELFF. CDR3 sequence (DNA): TGTGCCAGCAGCTCCTGGAGCGCGAACACCGGGGAGCTGTTTTTT. Together with reference TRBV7-6 and TRBJ2-2, the CDR3 gives the full variable domain: GAGVSQSPRYKVTKRGQDVALRCDPISGHVSLYWYRQALGQGPEFLTYFNYEAQQDKSGLPNDRFSAERPEGSISTLTIQRTEQRDSAMYRCASSSWSANTGELFFGEGSRLTVL.

The chain employs TRBV6-6 and TRBJ1-1, with 8 bases matching TRBD1. With 4 bases clipped from V and 2 bases from J, the junction kept 6 bases outside the gene matches. Germline V lookup: CDR1 MNHNY, CDR2 SVGAGI (reference sequence). The CDR3 has 15 residues. The CDR3 region is CASSFWTGLNTEAFF. The CDR3 region has the DNA TGTGCCAGCAGTTTCTGGACAGGGCTAAACACTGAAGCTTTCTTT.

This chain connects TRBV7-2 to TRBJ1-5; 7 bases are shared with TRBD1. Per germline, CDR1 SGHTA and CDR2 FQGNSA. The CDR3 runs to 15 residues. V lost 2 bases, J lost 2 bases, and 3 bases stayed unmatched. In DNA, the CDR3 is TGTGCCAGCAGCTTAAGACAGGGAGGCAATCAGCCCCAGCATTTT. It encodes CASSLRQGGNQPQHF.

The chain employs TRBV7-6 and TRBJ2-7, with 9 bases matching TRBD2. In germline, CDR1 is SGHVS, CDR2 FNYEAQ. The CDR3 contains 14 residues. V shed 0 bases, J shed 10 bases, and the junction held 7 bases outside the gene matches. This CDR3 reads CASSLASGSREQYF. Here the CDR3 DNA reads TGTGCCAGCAGCTTAGCTAGCGGGAGCAGGGAACAGTACTTC. Looking up the rest from reference TRBV7-6 and TRBJ2-7 gives the full variable domain: GAGVSQSPRYKVTKRGQDVALRCDPISGHVSLYWYRQALGQGPEFLTYFNYEAQQDKSGLPNDRFSAERPEGSISTLTIQRTEQRDSAMYRCASSLASGSREQYFGPGTRLTVT.

J is TRBJ2-5 and V is TRBV18; possible D gene TRBD1, 6 bases. CDR3 size: 12 residues. The ends were cut back, 8 bases at V and 3 bases at J, with 10 bases in the middle. The germline V gene has CDR1 KGHSH and CDR2 LQKENI. The CDR3 reads CASHRVEETQYF. DNA for the CDR3: TGTGCCAGCCACAGGGTTGAAGAGACCCAGTACTTC.

This clone was seen only once. One base away lies a much larger clone, so this may be a sequencing read error. This chain uses TRBV11-2 with TRBJ1-1; no firm D call. Germline assignment: CDR1 SGHAT and CDR2 FQNNGV. This CDR3 has 14 amino acids. The ends were cut back, 1 base at V and 0 bases at J, with 6 bases in the middle. CDR3 amino acids: CASSLAGVNTEAFF. CDR3 nucleotides: TGTGCCAGCAGCTTAGCGGGAGTGAACACTGAAGCTTTCTTT.

As for this clone: At one of its ends the junction is not consistent with the germline gene, which may arise from a read error. This same CDR3 is encoded by further DNA sequences in the sample. The rearrangement uses TRBV7-3 and TRBJ1-6, with a possible D match to TRBD1 (6 bases). CDR1 and CDR2 from the germline V gene are SGHTA and FQGTGA. CDR3 length equals 14 residues. The CDR3 DNA reads TGTGCCAGCAGCTTAGGGACAAGGAATTCCCCCCTCCACTTT. Translation gives CASSLGTRNSPLHF.

The rearrangement joins TRBV4-2 to TRBJ2-5; TRBD2 agrees at 11 bases. Per the germline V gene, CDR1 is LGHNA and CDR2 is YNFKEQ. The CDR3 contains 19 residues. J gave up 1 base and V 3 bases, and 13 bases lay outside the gene matches. For the CDR3, the DNA is TGTGCCAGCAGCCAGGACCCCCTAACAGGGACTAGCGGCCAAGAGACCCAGTACTTC. Its protein is CASSQDPLTGTSGQETQYF.

This rearrangement joins TRBV5-1 to TRBJ2-5; 11 bases are a match to TRBD2. Germline CDR1 reads SGHRS; CDR2 reads YFSETQ. The CDR3 is made up of 16 amino acids. V shed 0 bases and J 5 bases; nucleotides not matched to a gene: 6. For the CDR3, the DNA is TGCGCCAGCAGCTTGGGTACTAGCGGGAGTAGGGAGACCCAGTACTTC. Amino acids: CASSLGTSGSRETQYF.

V usage is TRBV30 and J usage is TRBJ1-2; maybe TRBD1 (5 bases). Trimming removed 4 bases at V and 10 bases at J, with 19 bases between. This CDR3 has 13 amino acids. Germline V lookup: CDR1 GTSNPN, CDR2 SVGIG (reference sequence). CDR3 protein: CAWNLRVLDDYTF. The DNA for the CDR3 is TGTGCCTGGAACCTCAGGGTCCTTGATGACTACACCTTC. Full variable domain (missing parts from reference TRBV30 and TRBJ1-2): SQTIHQWPATLVQPVGSPLSLECTVEGTSNPNLYWYRQAAGRGLQLLFYSVGIGQISSEVPQNLSASRPQDRQFILSSKKLLLSDSGFYLCAWNLRVLDDYTFGSGTRLTVV.

The chain is built from TRBV7-7 and TRBJ2-1; D is ambiguous. The V end lost 1 base, the J end lost 2 bases, and 9 bases lay between the germline ends. Germline V gene sequence: CDR1 SSHAT, CDR2 FNYEAQ (reference sequence). The CDR3 covers 15 residues. CDR3 loop: CASSLGTSPYNEQFF. The CDR3, as DNA: TGTGCCAGCAGCTTAGGTACATCGCCCTACAATGAGCAGTTCTTC. Based on the CDR3 plus reference TRBV7-7 and TRBJ2-1, the full variable domain is GAGVSQSPRYKVTKRGQDVTLRCDPISSHATLYWYQQALGQGPEFLTYFNYEAQPDKSGLPSDRFSAERPEGSISTLTIQRTEQRDSAMYRCASSLGTSPYNEQFFGPGTRLTVL.

V is TRBV4-3 and J is TRBJ1-2, with D maybe TRBD1 (6 bases). The CDR3 extends over 15 amino acids. V was clipped by 1 base and J by 8 bases, with 17 bases between them. The germline V gene encodes CDR1 LGHNA and CDR2 YSLEER. The CDR3 coding sequence is TGCGCCAGCAGCCAAGCGGCGACGGGGGGCTGGGGCTACACCTTC. Protein sequence: CASSQAATGGWGYTF.

CDR3 sequence (DNA): TGTGCCAGCAGTGAAGCGGTACTAGCGGGGGGCCAAGAGACCCAGTACTTC. This codes for CASSEAVLAGGQETQYF. The chain links TRBV6-1 to TRBJ2-5; the match to TRBD2 covers 12 bases. Germline assignment: CDR1 MNHNS and CDR2 SASEGT. This CDR3 spans 17 amino acids. The V segment lost 0 bases and the J segment 1 base; nucleotides outside the gene matches: 3.

The chain recombines TRBV6-4 with TRBJ2-7; 8 nucleotides align to TRBD2. The CDR3 extends over 14 amino acids. The junction had 12 bases not matched to a gene; V was cut back by 9 bases and J by 5 bases. Germline V gene sequence: CDR1 MRHNA, CDR2 SNTAGT. CDR3 loop: CARNPGLDLDEQYF. CDR3 in DNA: TGTGCCAGAAATCCGGGACTAGATTTAGACGAGCAGTACTTC.

This clone was observed a handful of times. The gene calls are TRBV10-3 and TRBJ1-5; maybe TRBD1 (6 bases). The CDR3 covers 15 residues. Looked up from germline, CDR1 is ENHRY and CDR2 is SYGVKD. V was trimmed by 2 bases and J by 11 bases, leaving 19 bases between them. CDR3 bases: TGTGCCATCAGTGAGGGAGGGGGGGGAATGGAGGCCCAGCATTTT. This translates into CAISEGGGGMEAQHF.